Listed below are T cell receptor beta chains from one sample, sequenced in a study of Graves' ophthalmopathy and Graves' hyperthyroidism. TCRdb re-analysed the multiplex PCR reads in MiXCR, keeping a single row per CDR3 protein. Among about 220,000 distinct CDR3 sequences listed, around a fifth were seen once. Sequenced: peripheral blood. The receptors come from a woman aged 50 to 60 with Graves' ophthalmopathy. Each CDR3 is given with its conserved first and last residue. The D gene is left open where the match is weak. Expanded clones are given a class, and other clones once, few, many or no size at all.

CDR3	DNA	size	D	V	J
CASRGGLTNTGELFF	TGTGCCAGCAGAGGAGGACTAACGAACACCGGGGAGCTGTTTTTT	few	NA	TRBV25-1	TRBJ2-2
CSALLGVEQYF	TGCAGTGCGCTCCTAGGGGTCGAGCAGTACTTC	many	NA	TRBV20-1	TRBJ2-7
CASSYRTGGNTIYF	TGTGCCAGCAGTTATAGGACAGGTGGAAACACCATATATTTT	many	TRBD1	TRBV6-5	TRBJ1-3
CASSPWGSYSNQPQHF	TGTGCCAGCAGTCCTTGGGGCAGTTATAGCAATCAGCCCCAGCATTTT	many	NA	TRBV27	TRBJ1-5
CASSPGQFGEAFF	TGTGCCAGCAGCCCCGGACAGTTTGGCGAAGCTTTCTTT	many	NA	TRBV3-1	TRBJ1-1
CASSLAPDRAYEQYF	TGTGCCAGCAGTTTAGCCCCCGACAGGGCGTACGAGCAGTACTTC	NA	TRBD1	TRBV27	TRBJ2-7
CALERRETQYF	TGTGCCCTTGAACGGCGGGAGACCCAGTACTTC	NA	NA	TRBV6-1	TRBJ2-5
CASSWGREGEQYF	TGCGCCAGCAGCTGGGGCCGGGAGGGCGAGCAGTACTTC	many	TRBD2	TRBV5-1	TRBJ2-7
CASSLAGGYSYEQYF	TGTGCCAGCAGCTTAGCCGGTGGCTACTCCTACGAGCAGTACTTC	many	NA	TRBV7-9	TRBJ2-7
CASSLVVAGGSYEQYF	TGTGCCAGCAGCTTAGTCGTTGCGGGAGGGTCCTACGAGCAGTACTTC	many	TRBD2	TRBV7-8	TRBJ2-7
CASSSRGGPLTAAFF	TGTGCCAGCAGTTCCAGGGGGGGGCCATTGACCGCGGCTTTCTTT	many	TRBD1	TRBV12-3/TRBV12-4	TRBJ1-1
CASAERQGPREQYF	TGTGCCAGCGCGGAGAGACAGGGACCCCGGGAGCAGTACTTC	many	TRBD1	TRBV2	TRBJ2-7
CASSTQKTGRTEAFF	TGTGCCAGCAGTACCCAAAAGACAGGTCGCACTGAAGCTTTCTTT	few	NA	TRBV27	TRBJ1-1
CASGGGRGRYGYTF	TGTGCCAGCGGGGGGGGTAGGGGACGGTATGGCTACACCTTC	many	NA	TRBV27	TRBJ1-2
CSAKDRAISSYEQYF	TGCAGTGCTAAGGACAGGGCCATTAGTTCCTACGAGCAGTACTTC	many	TRBD1	TRBV20-1	TRBJ2-7
CASSLDRRRETQYF	TGTGCCAGTAGTCTCGACAGGAGGAGAGAGACCCAGTACTTC	once	NA	TRBV19	TRBJ2-5
CASSLGITGGQETQYF	TGTGCCAGCAGCTTAGGTATCACAGGGGGCCAAGAGACCCAGTACTTC	many	TRBD1	TRBV7-8	TRBJ2-5
CASSLAVSGGREAFF	TGTGCCAGCAGCTTGGCGGTTTCAGGGGGCCGTGAAGCTTTCTTT	NA	TRBD1	TRBV5-6	TRBJ1-1
CSGSSGNTIYF	TGCAGCGGGAGCTCTGGAAACACCATATATTTT	many	NA	TRBV29-1	TRBJ1-3
CASSEGQGVIAKNIQYF	TGTGCCAGCAGCGAGGGACAGGGGGTAATAGCCAAAAACATTCAGTACTTC	many	TRBD1	TRBV7-2	TRBJ2-4
CASSLVGLAGVRNTGELFF	TGTGCCAGCAGCTTAGTGGGACTAGCGGGAGTACGGAACACCGGGGAGCTGTTTTTT	NA	TRBD2	TRBV11-2	TRBJ2-2
CASSYEGTSGSREYF	TGTGCCAGCAGTTACGAAGGGACTAGCGGTTCTCGGGAGTACTTC	many	TRBD2	TRBV6-5	TRBJ2-7
CASSPVGQSLHF	TGTGCCAGCAGCCCAGTCGGACAGAGTCTCCACTTT	NA	NA	TRBV11-3	TRBJ1-6
CASSPGSLGVNTEAFF	TGTGCCAGCAGTCCCGGATCTCTGGGGGTGAACACTGAAGCTTTCTTT	many	NA	TRBV27	TRBJ1-1
CASRWGLGPSGANVLTF	TGCGCCAGCAGATGGGGTTTAGGGCCCTCTGGGGCCAACGTCCTGACTTTC	few	NA	TRBV5-1	TRBJ2-6
CASRYRQGNYEQYF	TGCGCCAGCAGGTACCGACAGGGCAACTACGAGCAGTACTTC	many	TRBD1	TRBV5-1	TRBJ2-7
CASSQQGAVSGNTIYF	TGTGCCAGCAGCCAACAGGGGGCCGTCTCTGGAAACACCATATATTTT	few	TRBD1	TRBV3-1	TRBJ1-3
CARKCQGDYGYTF	TGTGCCAGAAAATGTCAGGGTGACTATGGCTACACCTTC	many	NA	TRBV27	TRBJ1-2
CASVKGTGFVPHEQYF	TGTGCCAGCGTAAAAGGGACAGGGTTCGTGCCGCACGAGCAGTACTTC	many	TRBD1	TRBV12-3/TRBV12-4	TRBJ2-7
CASSYAPPYEQYF	TGTGCCAGCAGTTACGCTCCCCCCTACGAGCAGTACTTC	NA	NA	TRBV6-2/TRBV6-3	TRBJ2-7
CSASYSRGDNSPLHF	TGCAGTGCTAGTTACTCACGGGGGGATAATTCACCCCTCCACTTT	many	NA	TRBV20-1	TRBJ1-6
CASNSGGTATQYF	TGTGCCAGCAATTCAGGGGGGACGGCGACCCAGTACTTC	NA	NA	TRBV6-5	TRBJ2-5
CASSGTAASGRALQYF	TGCGCCAGCAGCGGTACCGCGGCTAGCGGGAGGGCCCTCCAGTACTTC	many	TRBD2	TRBV5-1	TRBJ2-7
CAWIRQGMTGELFF	TGTGCCTGGATCCGACAGGGAATGACCGGGGAGCTGTTTTTT	few	TRBD1	TRBV30	TRBJ2-2
CASSESAGDLGNTIYF	TGTGCCAGCTCAGAATCTGCCGGAGACCTTGGAAACACCATATATTTT	few	NA	TRBV18	TRBJ1-3
CASSLWTSGAHTDTQYF	TGTGCCAGCAGTTTATGGACTAGCGGGGCCCACACAGATACGCAGTATTTT	many	TRBD2	TRBV27	TRBJ2-3
CASSSQGLGTGELFF	TGTGCCAGCAGTTCCCAGGGGCTCGGGACCGGGGAGCTGTTTTTT	NA	NA	TRBV27	TRBJ2-2
CASSLEPGQGNQPQHF	TGCGCCAGCAGCTTGGAGCCGGGACAGGGCAATCAGCCCCAGCATTTT	many	TRBD1	TRBV5-1	TRBJ1-5
CASSLDLQGPGELFF	TGCGCCAGCAGCTTGGACCTACAGGGTCCCGGGGAGCTGTTTTTT	NA	NA	TRBV5-1	TRBJ2-2
CASSLDVASGRLVQELFF	TGCGCCAGCAGCTTGGACGTGGCTAGCGGGAGGTTGGTCCAGGAGCTGTTTTTT	NA	TRBD2	TRBV5-1	TRBJ2-2
CASSLRTGSYEQYF	TGTGCCAGCAGCCTCCGGACGGGTTCCTACGAGCAGTACTTC	many	NA	TRBV2	TRBJ2-7
CASSQFQGAVGYTF	TGTGCCAGCAGCCAATTTCAGGGGGCGGTCGGCTACACCTTC	few	TRBD1	TRBV14	TRBJ1-2
CASNLSGAEDSPLHF	TGCGCCAGCAACTTGAGCGGGGCAGAAGATTCACCCCTCCACTTT	many	NA	TRBV5-1	TRBJ1-6
CSVRDRQNTEAFF	TGCAGCGTGAGGGACAGGCAGAACACTGAAGCTTTCTTT	many	TRBD1	TRBV29-1	TRBJ1-1
CASSLSLAGGPGEQYF	TGTGCCAGCAGTTTATCCCTCGCGGGAGGCCCGGGGGAGCAGTACTTC	many	TRBD2	TRBV27	TRBJ2-7
CASSNSRDGAFF	TGTGCCAGCAGCAACAGCCGGGATGGGGCTTTCTTT	many	NA	TRBV6-2/TRBV6-3	TRBJ1-1
CASRMELNSNQPQHF	TGTGCCAGCAGGATGGAATTAAATAGCAATCAGCCCCAGCATTTT	many	NA	TRBV6-1	TRBJ1-5
CASSYGGLAGYSYEQYF	TGTGCCAGCAGTTACGGCGGGCTAGCGGGATACTCCTACGAGCAGTACTTC	few	TRBD2	TRBV6-5	TRBJ2-7
CASSFTGLGETQYF	TGTGCCAGCAGTTTCACAGGTCTAGGGGAGACCCAGTACTTC	NA	NA	TRBV12-3/TRBV12-4	TRBJ2-5
CASSFQAQTQYF	TGTGCCAGCAGCTTCCAGGCTCAGACCCAGTACTTC	NA	NA	TRBV7-2	TRBJ2-5
CASSDLRGEETQYF	TGTGCCAGCAGTGACCTTAGAGGTGAAGAGACCCAGTACTTC	many	NA	TRBV2	TRBJ2-5
CASSSLDEGGETQYF	TGTGCCAGCAGCTCCCTGGATGAGGGGGGGGAGACCCAGTACTTC	NA	NA	TRBV12-3/TRBV12-4	TRBJ2-5
CASSYGPYTGELFF	TGTGCCAGCAGTTACGGCCCCTACACCGGGGAGCTGTTTTTT	many	NA	TRBV27	TRBJ2-2
CSGLRSRQETQYF	TGCAGTGGCCTAAGGTCACGCCAAGAGACCCAGTACTTC	many	NA	TRBV29-1	TRBJ2-5
CASSFGRELWETQYF	TGTGCCAGCAGTTTTGGGCGGGAGTTGTGGGAGACCCAGTACTTC	many	TRBD2	TRBV12-3/TRBV12-4	TRBJ2-5
CASSFRVAKNIQYF	TGTGCCAGCAGTTTTCGGGTTGCCAAAAACATTCAGTACTTC	many	NA	TRBV28	TRBJ2-4
CASKKGQFNSPLHF	TGTGCCAGCAAGAAAGGACAGTTTAATTCACCCCTCCACTTT	NA	NA	TRBV12-3/TRBV12-4	TRBJ1-6
CASSELGSLEPQHF	TGTGCCAGCAGTGAGCTCGGCTCTTTGGAGCCCCAGCATTTT	many	NA	TRBV2	TRBJ1-5
CASRGAADQETQYF	TGCGCCAGCAGGGGGGCCGCAGACCAAGAGACCCAGTACTTC	few	NA	TRBV10-2	TRBJ2-5
CAIQRGIYSGANVLTF	TGTGCCATCCAAAGGGGGATTTATTCGGGGGCCAACGTCCTGACTTTC	many	NA	TRBV10-3	TRBJ2-6